The rows below give T cell receptor beta chains drawn from one sample of a study of OX40 agonist ivuxolimab in advanced cancers. Profiling relied on immunoSEQ multiplex PCR, and the TCRdb table lists in-frame clones only, not all of them. This sample yields 80,000 to 95,000 clones, of which roughly 84% are seen a single time; more than 0.6% belongs to the top ten. Specimen: CD4+ or CD8+ T cells sorted from blood, collected in a trial of the OX40 agonist ivuxolimab. The receptor set was obtained from an adult with an advanced solid tumor such as melanoma, head and neck, liver or kidney cancer. Both conserved end residues are trimmed from each CDR3. A D gene is named only where the DNA matches it firmly. For some rows the clone size is stated as once, few or many, or as a class when expanded; others skip it.

V gene: TRBV2; J gene: TRBJ1-5; clone size: -; D gene: TRBD1; CDR3 protein: ASSAGGSSQPQH
V gene: TRBV5-4; J gene: TRBJ1-6; clone size: -; D gene: TRBD1; CDR3 protein: ASSLSGGASPLH
V gene: TRBV18; J gene: TRBJ1-1; clone size: -; D gene: TRBD1; CDR3 protein: ASSPQTGDTEAF
V gene: TRBV19; J gene: TRBJ2-1; clone size: -; D gene: -; CDR3 protein: ASSASSGTPKYHEQF
V gene: TRBV18; J gene: TRBJ2-3; clone size: -; D gene: -; CDR3 protein: ASSPTLLTPKEADTQY
V gene: TRBV18; J gene: TRBJ2-5; clone size: once; D gene: -; CDR3 protein: ASSPELSWETQY
V gene: TRBV18; J gene: TRBJ2-7; clone size: once; D gene: TRBD2; CDR3 protein: ASSPPTLAGGVYEQY
V gene: TRBV6-5; J gene: TRBJ1-6; clone size: -; D gene: -; CDR3 protein: ASSYSTGWGNSPLH
V gene: TRBV7-2; J gene: TRBJ1-1; clone size: -; D gene: -; CDR3 protein: ASSLPTVAGYTEAF
V gene: TRBV18; J gene: TRBJ2-4; clone size: -; D gene: -; CDR3 protein: ASSSGLAKNIQY
V gene: TRBV5-1; J gene: TRBJ2-6; clone size: few; D gene: -; CDR3 protein: ASSFQAGANVLT
V gene: TRBV28; J gene: TRBJ1-5; clone size: once; D gene: TRBD1; CDR3 protein: ASSPASTGRIQPQH
V gene: TRBV6-1; J gene: TRBJ1-1; clone size: -; D gene: -; CDR3 protein: AGAAGGTEAF
V gene: TRBV4-1; J gene: TRBJ2-7; clone size: once; D gene: -; CDR3 protein: ASSHMPDISNYEQY
V gene: TRBV25-1; J gene: TRBJ1-2; clone size: -; D gene: -; CDR3 protein: ASSEGQRAGGYT
V gene: TRBV10-3; J gene: TRBJ1-5; clone size: -; D gene: -; CDR3 protein: AISESGGQPQH
V gene: TRBV29-1; J gene: TRBJ1-2; clone size: once; D gene: -; CDR3 protein: SVADSYYGYT
V gene: TRBV5-1; J gene: TRBJ2-3; clone size: -; D gene: -; CDR3 protein: ASKMTGVSDTQY
V gene: TRBV5-1; J gene: TRBJ1-2; clone size: -; D gene: TRBD1; CDR3 protein: ASSLGQGALYGYT
V gene: TRBV6-5; J gene: TRBJ2-7; clone size: -; D gene: TRBD2; CDR3 protein: ASSYSGAGGPYEQY
V gene: TRBV13; J gene: TRBJ2-7; clone size: -; D gene: TRBD1; CDR3 protein: ASSFSGQGSYEQY
V gene: TRBV6-1; J gene: TRBJ2-2; clone size: -; D gene: TRBD2; CDR3 protein: ASDPGLAFGELF
V gene: TRBV6-1; J gene: TRBJ2-3; clone size: -; D gene: -; CDR3 protein: ASSEGRGMGTDTQY
V gene: TRBV15; J gene: TRBJ1-5; clone size: -; D gene: -; CDR3 protein: ATSPNFNQPQH
V gene: TRBV6-1; J gene: TRBJ2-5; clone size: once; D gene: -; CDR3 protein: ASTLSLTEQETQY
V gene: TRBV30; J gene: TRBJ2-2; clone size: -; D gene: TRBD2; CDR3 protein: AWGLAGGSTGELF
V gene: TRBV10-3; J gene: TRBJ2-5; clone size: -; D gene: -; CDR3 protein: AISVAGTGQETQY
V gene: TRBV28; J gene: TRBJ1-5; clone size: -; D gene: -; CDR3 protein: ASRRELRVNQPQH
V gene: TRBV30; J gene: TRBJ1-2; clone size: -; D gene: TRBD1; CDR3 protein: VGGDYGYT
V gene: TRBV5-1; J gene: TRBJ2-3; clone size: -; D gene: -; CDR3 protein: ASSLKTSSTDTQY
V gene: TRBV20-1; J gene: TRBJ2-7; clone size: -; D gene: -; CDR3 protein: SARASYEQY
V gene: TRBV6-5; J gene: TRBJ2-5; clone size: -; D gene: -; CDR3 protein: ASSHDRRVQETQY
V gene: TRBV6-5; J gene: TRBJ1-1; clone size: -; D gene: -; CDR3 protein: ASNSGLQNTEAF
V gene: TRBV11-2; J gene: TRBJ2-3; clone size: -; D gene: TRBD1; CDR3 protein: ASSAQGALPSTDTQY
V gene: TRBV19; J gene: TRBJ1-2; clone size: few; D gene: -; CDR3 protein: ASSITRPDGYT
V gene: TRBV7-6; J gene: TRBJ1-2; clone size: -; D gene: -; CDR3 protein: ASSLPDLLQWGYGYT
V gene: TRBV14; J gene: TRBJ2-2; clone size: -; D gene: TRBD1; CDR3 protein: ASRLDRDTGELF
V gene: TRBV19; J gene: TRBJ2-3; clone size: -; D gene: TRBD2; CDR3 protein: ASSIRTSGGRDTQY
V gene: TRBV6-1; J gene: TRBJ1-4; clone size: once; D gene: -; CDR3 protein: ASRGVGEKLF
V gene: TRBV5-1; J gene: TRBJ2-3; clone size: -; D gene: -; CDR3 protein: ASSLEGGGTDTQY